This T cell receptor beta chain derives from a study of technical replicates of blood from a handful of donors. The CDR3 contains 16 residues. The sample holds one count of this clone. Sequencing used immunoSEQ multiplex PCR; TCRdb keeps in-frame clones, though not all of them. Here the sample spans approximately 70,000 clones, roughly nine tenths being singletons. Sequenced: T cells isolated from PBMCs. The chain is built from TRBV7-5 and TRBJ2-3; the table gives TRBD1 as D, unverified against the DNA. TRBV7-5 is shown as a pseudogene. The sequence was obtained from a human donor in good health. DNA for the CDR3: TGTGTCAGAAGCTTAGTCTCGCCTCAGGGGACAGATACGCAGTATTTT. It specifies CVRSLVSPQGTDTQYF.